This record looks at one T cell receptor (beta chain) sequence and its context. CDR1 and CDR2 (germline): SNHLY, FYNNEI. V lost 5 bases and J lost 1; bases outside the gene matches: 8. The CDR3 has 16 amino acids. The record originates from a study of Graves' ophthalmopathy and Graves' hyperthyroidism. Scientists amplified the TCR beta CDR3 regions from RNA transcripts. The library came from an HTBI-primed first-round RT-PCR and a second-round multiplex PCR. TCRdb reprocessed the multiplex PCR reads via MiXCR and lists one record per CDR3 protein. Of about 550,000 distinct CDR3 sequences in the sample, under 40% were seen once. The study excluded patients with other autoimmune diseases, uncontrolled infections, pregnancy or lactation.

The sequence was obtained from an adult man with Graves' hyperthyroidism. The chain recombines TRBV2 with TRBJ1-2; 9 bases are a match to TRBD1. Sequenced material: peripheral blood or thyroid tissue (not recorded which). The CDR3 is CASSLLETGGNYGYTF. Written as DNA, the CDR3 is TGTGCCAGCAGTCTACTCGAGACAGGGGGTAACTATGGCTACACCTTC.